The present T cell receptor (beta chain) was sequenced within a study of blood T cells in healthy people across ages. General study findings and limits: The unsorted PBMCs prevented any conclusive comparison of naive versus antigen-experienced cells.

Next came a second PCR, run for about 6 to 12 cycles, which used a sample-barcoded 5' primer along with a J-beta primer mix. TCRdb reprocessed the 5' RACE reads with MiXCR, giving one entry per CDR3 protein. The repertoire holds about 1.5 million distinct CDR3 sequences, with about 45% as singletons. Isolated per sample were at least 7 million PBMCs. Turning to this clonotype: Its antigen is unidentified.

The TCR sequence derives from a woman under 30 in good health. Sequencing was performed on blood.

CDR3 residues: CASSPGGVPSGNTIYF. The CDR3, as DNA: TGTGCCAGCAGCCCGGGAGGGGTACCCTCTGGAAACACCATATATTTT. The chain joins TRBV7-2 to TRBJ1-3, with a possible D match to TRBD1 (5 bases). Trimming removed 5 bases at V and 0 bases at J, with 14 bases between. The germline V gene encodes CDR1 SGHTA and CDR2 FQGNSA. CDR3 length: 16 amino acids.